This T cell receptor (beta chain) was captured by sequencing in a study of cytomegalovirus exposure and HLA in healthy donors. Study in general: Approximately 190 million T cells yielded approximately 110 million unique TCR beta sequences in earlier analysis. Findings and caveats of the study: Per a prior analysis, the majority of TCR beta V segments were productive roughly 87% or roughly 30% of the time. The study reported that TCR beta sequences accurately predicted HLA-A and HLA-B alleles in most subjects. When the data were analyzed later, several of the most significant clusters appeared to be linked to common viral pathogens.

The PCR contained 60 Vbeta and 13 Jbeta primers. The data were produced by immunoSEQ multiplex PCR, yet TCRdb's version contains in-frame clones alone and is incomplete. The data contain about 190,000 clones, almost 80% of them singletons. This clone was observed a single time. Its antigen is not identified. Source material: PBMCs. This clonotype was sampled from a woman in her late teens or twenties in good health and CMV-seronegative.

CDR3 sequence: CASSYAAGDGYTF. CDR3 DNA: TGTGCCAGCAGTTACGCGGCAGGGGACGGCTACACCTTC. The rearrangement uses TRBV6-6 and TRBJ1-2; tentatively, D is TRBD1 (6 bases). With 2 bases removed from V and 8 bases from J, the gap between germline ends came to 12 bases. The length of the CDR3 is 13 residues. CDR1 and CDR2 from the germline V gene are MNHNY and SVGAGI (reference sequence).